Following are 24 T cell receptor beta chains from one sample sequenced in a study of spatial heterogeneity in lung cancer. MiXCR, run by TCRdb on the 5' RACE reads, gives a single entry per CDR3 protein. This sample has roughly 12,000 distinct CDR3 sequences, with 6.6% found just once. These receptors' targets are unknown. The study's findings and limits: How many expanded intratumoral alpha and beta TCRs were present tracked the tumor mutation count, which was a count of nonsynonymous mutations.

Time point noted: sample taken at primary tumor resection. The starting material was lung tumor tissue, obtained at surgery. These receptors came from a female donor with early-stage non-small cell lung cancer.

This clonotype qualifies as medium-sized. V is TRBV6-5 and J is TRBJ1-6; 11 nucleotides line up with TRBD1. After removal of 5 bases from V and 8 bases from J, the junction contained 14 bases not matched to a gene. The CDR3 spans 18 residues. Germline V gene data show CDR1 as MNHEY and CDR2 as SVGAGI. CDR3 loop: CASSPRDRGWQAYSPLHF. DNA of the CDR3: TGTGCCAGCAGTCCACGGGACAGGGGGTGGCAGGCCTATTCACCCCTCCACTTT.

This clonotype was seen ten or more times. The chain has TRBV7-2 and TRBJ2-3; 12 bases map to TRBD2. Germline V gene data show CDR1 as SGHTA and CDR2 as FQGNSA. This CDR3 has 16 amino acids. Unmatched junction bases numbered 6, after V lost 5 bases and J lost 3 bases. CDR3 coding DNA: TGTGCCAGCAGCCGGAAGACTAGCGGGAGAACAGATACGCAGTATTTT. It translates to CASSRKTSGRTDTQYF.

By sample share, this clonotype is medium-sized. The chain links TRBV27 to TRBJ1-3; no firm D call. This CDR3 is built from 15 residues. Germline V gene lookup returns CDR1 MNHEY and CDR2 SMNVEV (reference sequence). Trimming took 0 bases from V and 0 from J, leaving 6 bases between them. The CDR3 is CASSLSGSSGNTIYF. The CDR3 coding sequence is TGTGCCAGCAGTTTATCGGGGTCCTCTGGAAACACCATATATTTT.

This clonotype is classed as medium-sized. The rearrangement links TRBV14 to TRBJ2-1; 16 bases map to TRBD2. The CDR3 is 17 amino acids. Trimming took 4 bases from V and 8 from J; bases not matched to a gene: 8. Germline CDR1 and CDR2: SGHDN and FVKESK. In DNA, the CDR3 is TGTGCCAGCAGCCGGTCGGGACTAGCGGGAGGGGGAGATGAGCAGTTCTTC. Encoded protein: CASSRSGLAGGGDEQFF.

Within the sample, this clonotype is medium-sized. The chain carries TRBV2 and TRBJ2-6, with D tentatively TRBD2 (5 bases). V dropped 7 bases and J dropped 0 bases, with 13 bases sitting between them. Germline CDR1 SNHLY, CDR2 FYNNEI. The CDR3 runs 16 residues. The CDR3 region has the DNA TGTGCCAGCACGGAGGTCAGAAGCTCTGGGGCCAACGTCCTGACTTTC. Translation gives CASTEVRSSGANVLTF.

Judged by abundance, this clonotype is medium-sized. The chain carries TRBV5-1 and TRBJ2-5; 7 nucleotides align to TRBD2. V trimming: 1 base; J trimming: 5 bases; junction bases outside the gene matches: 2. The CDR3 covers 13 residues. Germline V gives CDR1 SGHRS, CDR2 YFSETQ. The CDR3 region is CASSLMREETQYF. The CDR3 DNA sequence: TGCGCCAGCAGCTTGATGCGGGAGGAGACCCAGTACTTC.

At least ten counts were recorded for this clonotype. The chain links TRBV2 to TRBJ2-2; perhaps TRBD1 as D (5 bases). Trimming took 7 bases from V and 0 from J, leaving 12 bases between them. Germline values: CDR1 SNHLY, CDR2 FYNNEI. The CDR3 sequence is 15 residues long. Here the CDR3 DNA reads TGTGCCAGCAAGGGGCCAGCTACGAACACCGGGGAGCTGTTTTTT. It specifies CASKGPATNTGELFF. The whole variable domain, filled in from reference TRBV2 and TRBJ2-2, reads EPEVTQTPSHQVTQMGQEVILRCVPISNHLYFYWYRQILGQKVEFLVSFYNNEISEKSEIFDDQFSVERPDGSNFTLKIRSTKLEDSAMYFCASKGPATNTGELFFGEGSRLTVL.

This chain links TRBV7-2 with TRBJ1-6; no clear D gene. CDR1 is SGHTA and CDR2 is FQGNSA in the germline V gene. Trimming took 5 bases from V and 8 from J, leaving 7 bases between them. The CDR3 length is 12 residues. In DNA, the CDR3 is TGTGCCAGCAGCCCCGTCCATTCACCCCTCCACTTT. It codes for CASSPVHSPLHF.

This clonotype was seen at least ten times. The chain links TRBV18 to TRBJ1-1, with a tentative D call TRBD1 (6 bases). Trimming took off 3 bases at V and 5 bases at J, with 19 bases between the two ends. The germline CDR1 and CDR2 sequences are KGHSH and LQKENI. This CDR3 region has 16 residues. Here the CDR3 DNA reads TGTGCCAGCTCACCCTACGAACAGGGAGGGAGGACTGAAGCTTTCTTT. This encodes CASSPYEQGGRTEAFF.

The rearrangement joins TRBV2 to TRBJ1-5; 7 positions agree with TRBD1. CDR3 length: 13 amino acids. V lost 6 bases, J lost 8 bases, and 7 bases stayed unmatched. Germline CDR1 reads SNHLY; CDR2 reads FYNNEI. The CDR3: CASRGDSQKPQHF. CDR3 nucleotides: TGTGCCAGCAGGGGGGACAGTCAGAAGCCCCAGCATTTT.

There are many counts of this clonotype. The chain employs TRBV7-2 and TRBJ2-5, with unresolved D. Per the germline V gene, CDR1 is SGHTA and CDR2 is FQGNSA. The CDR3 consists of 13 residues. The V end was cut by 6 bases, the J end by 5 bases, with 13 bases between. CDR3 sequence: CASSLLQLETQYF. CDR3 DNA sequence: TGTGCCAGCAGTTTGTTACAGTTGGAGACCCAGTACTTC.

By sample fraction, this clonotype is medium-sized. The chain joins TRBV7-4 to TRBJ1-2, with a possible D match to TRBD1 (5 bases). CDR1 is SGHVT and CDR2 is SQSDAQ in the germline V gene. Trimming removed 8 bases from V and 8 bases from J, with 18 bases in between. CDR3 size: 13 residues. Here the CDR3 DNA reads TGTGCCAGCCGATGGGGGGGAGGCTACGGCTACACCTTC. Its translation is CASRWGGGYGYTF.

This clonotype is deemed medium-sized. The rearrangement links TRBV7-2 to TRBJ1-1; D possibly corresponds to TRBD1 (5 bases). This CDR3 has 14 residues. Per the germline V gene, CDR1 is SGHTA and CDR2 is FQGNSA. Trimming took off 0 bases at V and 8 bases at J, with 13 bases between the two ends. The CDR3 sequence: CASSLARQKEEAFF. In DNA, the CDR3 is TGTGCCAGCAGCTTAGCGAGACAGAAGGAGGAAGCTTTCTTT.

This clonotype came up many times. The V and J genes are TRBV28 and TRBJ1-2, with D perhaps TRBD1 (5 bases). Deletions cut 3 bases from V and 4 bases from J, with 9 bases between. Germline assignment: CDR1 MDHEN and CDR2 SYDVKM. The CDR3 extends over 13 amino acids. The CDR3 loop reads CASSFPQAYGYTF. DNA of the CDR3: TGTGCCAGCAGTTTTCCACAGGCCTATGGCTACACCTTC.

This clonotype was picked up a small number of times. This chain uses TRBV12-3 or TRBV12-4 with TRBJ1-2; D remains unclear. The CDR3 extends over 14 amino acids. V gave up 2 bases and J gave up 4 bases, with 11 bases separating them. The CDR3 region is CASSLRPGPYGYTF. The CDR3 region has the DNA TGTGCCAGCAGTTTACGCCCAGGACCCTATGGCTACACCTTC.

In its sample, this clonotype is medium-sized. The chain has TRBV28 and TRBJ2-2, with unresolved D. This CDR3 has 12 amino acids. Trimming stripped 5 bases from V and 3 bases from J, with 4 bases between. Looked up from germline, CDR1 is MDHEN and CDR2 is SYDVKM. CDR3 bases: TGTGCCAGCAGTCGACACACCGGGGAGCTGTTTTTT. This codes for CASSRHTGELFF.

Many counts were recorded for this clonotype. The rearrangement joins TRBV11-3 to TRBJ2-1; a weak D match, TRBD1 (6 bases). The CDR3 has 14 residues. Germline CDR1 SGHNT, CDR2 YENEEA. V gave up 5 bases and J gave up 4 bases, with 12 bases separating them. CDR3 DNA: TGTGCCAGCAGCGCAGGACAGACGTACAATGAGCAGTTCTTC. Its translation: CASSAGQTYNEQFF.

This clonotype was recorded many times. The rearrangement joins TRBV28 to TRBJ1-5; D not certain. The CDR3 has 14 amino acids. In germline, CDR1 is MDHEN, CDR2 SYDVKM. The germline V and J ends were trimmed by 6 bases and 6 bases, with 15 bases remaining between them. The CDR3 DNA reads as TGTGCCAGCAGGCCCCCCGGGGTAGGTCAGCCCCAGCATTTT. Encoded protein: CASRPPGVGQPQHF.

This clonotype is classed as medium-sized (0.01 to 0.1%). The V gene is TRBV7-2, the J gene TRBJ1-5; 8 nucleotides align to TRBD1. The germline gives CDR1 SGHTA, CDR2 FQGNSA. The CDR3 extends over 17 amino acids. J was trimmed by 2 bases and V by 1 base; bases with no gene match: 7. The CDR3 here is CASSLGQGNSGNQPQHF. CDR3 sequence (DNA): TGTGCCAGCAGCTTAGGACAGGGGAATAGCGGCAATCAGCCCCAGCATTTT.

This clonotype was seen many times. This chain uses TRBV20-1 with TRBJ2-1; 9 nucleotides align to TRBD2. The V gene's germline CDR1 is DFQATT and CDR2 SNEGSKA (reference sequence). CDR3 size: 17 residues. V dropped 2 bases and J dropped 0; count of bases not matched to a gene: 8. The CDR3 here is CSARTVRLAVSYNEQFF. The CDR3 nucleotides read TGCAGTGCTAGAACGGTCCGACTAGCGGTCTCCTACAATGAGCAGTTCTTC.

This clonotype was recorded many times. This chain connects TRBV6-6 to TRBJ1-4, with 10 bases fitting TRBD1. Germline V gene data show CDR1 as MNHNY and CDR2 as SVGAGI (reference sequence). This CDR3 comprises 14 residues. Trimming took 6 bases from V and 5 from J; bases not matched to a gene: 3. The DNA for the CDR3 is TGTGCCAGCAGGTTGGACAGGGGGAATGAAAAACTGTTTTTT. Its protein product is CASRLDRGNEKLFF.

This clonotype is medium-sized within its sample. The V gene is TRBV18, the J gene TRBJ1-1; 9 bases align to TRBD1. With V trimmed by 2 bases and J by 4 bases, 5 bases remained unmatched. Germline CDR1 KGHSH, CDR2 LQKENI. The CDR3 contains 15 residues. CDR3 sequence (DNA): TGTGCCAGCTCACCAACACAGGGGGCTGGCACTGAAGCTTTCTTT. Amino acid sequence: CASSPTQGAGTEAFF.

By share of the sample, this clonotype is medium-sized. The chain joins TRBV29-1 to TRBJ2-1, with a weak D call TRBD1 (6 bases). Germline V gene sequence: CDR1 SQVTM, CDR2 ANQGSEA. This CDR3 is 10 amino acids long. The ends were cut back, 4 bases at V and 10 bases at J, with 8 bases in the middle. CDR3 protein: CSVVQGEQFF. DNA for the CDR3: TGCAGCGTTGTGCAGGGGGAGCAGTTCTTC.

This clonotype showed up many times. The chain joins TRBV19 to TRBJ1-5; D is unclear. V lost 3 bases and J lost 5, with 8 bases in between. Germline values: CDR1 LNHDA, CDR2 SQIVND (reference sequence). There are 13 residues in the CDR3. The CDR3 reads CASSIRRDQPQHF. As DNA, the CDR3 is TGTGCCAGTAGTATTCGCCGGGATCAGCCCCAGCATTTT.